This passage covers 4 T cell receptor beta chains from one sample sequenced in a study of blood T cell repertoires in COVID-19. Generated by immunoSEQ multiplex PCR, the TCRdb table keeps only in-frame clones and is missing some. Of 200,000 to 250,000 clones in the sample, about 85% are singletons; the top ten hold 9.5% to 14%. Sample: PBMCs or T cells enriched from blood (not recorded which). The receptors were sampled from a man aged 25 to 45 who had recovered from COVID-19.

This chain joins TRBV6-1 and TRBJ2-7; D may be TRBD1 (6 bases). CDR3 length: 14 amino acids. CDR1 and CDR2 from the germline V gene are MNHNS and SASEGT. Trimming took 3 bases from V and 3 from J, leaving 12 bases between them. The CDR3 is CASSDRGWGYEQYF. CDR3 DNA: TGTGCCAGCAGTGACAGGGGTTGGGGCTACGAGCAGTACTTC.

This clone turned up a few times. The J gene is TRBJ1-2, the V gene TRBV6-5; no firm D call. The CDR3 is made up of 12 amino acids. V dropped 9 bases and J dropped 5 bases, with 13 bases sitting between them. Germline CDR1 reads MNHEY; CDR2 reads SVGAGI. The chain's CDR3 is CASGRARYGYTF. The DNA of the CDR3 is TGTGCCAGTGGGCGGGCCCGATATGGCTACACCTTC.

The chain couples TRBV13 to TRBJ1-5; no clear D gene. V was clipped by 2 bases and J by 0 bases, with 11 bases between them. Germline V gene lookup returns CDR1 PRHDT and CDR2 FYEKMQ (reference sequence). CDR3 size: 16 residues. CDR3 nucleotide sequence: TGTGCCAGCAGCTTATTCCCAGGTTATAGCAATCAGCCCCAGCATTTT. Encoded protein: CASSLFPGYSNQPQHF.

The chain has TRBV18 and TRBJ2-5; D call uncertain. The V end lost 6 bases, the J end lost 0 bases, and 5 bases lay between the germline ends. The germline gives CDR1 KGHSH, CDR2 LQKENI. This CDR3 has 12 residues. The CDR3 is CASSSYQETQYF. The CDR3 bases are TGTGCCAGCTCGTCGTACCAAGAGACCCAGTACTTC.